This paragraph covers one T cell receptor (beta chain) sequence. CDR3 length equals 18 residues. Germline V gives CDR1 MDHEN, CDR2 SYDVKM. V lost 3 bases and J lost 1, with 19 bases in between. The data are from a study of shared clonotypes between healthy human individuals. Background on the study: Used for every donor were three CD4 naive, three CD4 memory, two CD8 naive and one CD8 memory plate.

Here immunoSEQ multiplex PCR was the method, and the copy in TCRdb shows in-frame clones only, minus some. The sample records under 550,000 clones, about 96% being singletons. This clonotype originated in a woman aged 25 to 39 in good health. The sequenced sample consisted of naive CD4+ T cells sorted from blood. Subset defined: CD45RA+ positively selected. The chain couples TRBV28 to TRBJ1-5; no clear D gene. CDR3 in amino acids: CASSFSRAGRISNQPQHF. The DNA of the CDR3 is TGTGCCAGCAGTTTCTCCCGGGCGGGTAGAATAAGCAATCAGCCCCAGCATTTT. The complete variable domain, with remaining parts taken from reference TRBV28 and TRBJ1-5, reads DVKVTQSSRYLVKRTGEKVFLECVQDMDHENMFWYRQDPGLGLRLIYFSYDVKMKEKGDIPEGYSVSREKKERFSLILESASTNQTSMYLCASSFSRAGRISNQPQHFGDGTRLSIL.